These T cell receptor beta chains were read from a single sample in a study of blood T cell repertoires in COVID-19. Some clones are missing from TCRdb's copy, which holds only in-frame ones; the method was immunoSEQ multiplex PCR. The data show 150,000 to 200,000 clones, around 85% seen once. Sequencing was done on a sample of peripheral blood. The receptors shown here come from a woman of 80 years or more with acute or convalescent COVID-19. The CDR3 runs from the conserved cysteine through the conserved F or W. The D gene is left open where the match is weak. Some rows mark clone size as missing; the rest say once, few, many or name a class of expanded clone.

CDR3: CASGQDTQYF
DNA: TGTGCCAGCGGCCAAGATACGCAGTATTTT
V: TRBV6-5
J: TRBJ2-3
D: NA
size: NA

CDR3: CSARGHSDEQYF
DNA: TGCAGCGCCCGAGGCCATTCGGACGAGCAGTACTTC
V: TRBV29-1
J: TRBJ2-7
D: NA
size: NA

CDR3: CASRSRGGGDTQYF
DNA: TGCGCCAGCAGGAGTAGGGGAGGAGGGGATACGCAGTATTTT
V: TRBV5-1
J: TRBJ2-3
D: NA
size: NA

CDR3: CASSPDQGDTQYF
DNA: TGTGCCAGCAGCCCGGACCAGGGAGATACGCAGTATTTT
V: TRBV7-9
J: TRBJ2-3
D: NA
size: NA

CDR3: CASSTPGLAYNIQYF
DNA: TGTGCCAGCAGCACACCCGGTCTAGCATATAACATTCAGTACTTC
V: TRBV7-2
J: TRBJ2-4
D: NA
size: NA

CDR3: CASSLVEGALTDTQYF
DNA: TGCGCCAGCAGCTTGGTTGAGGGGGCCTTGACAGATACGCAGTATTTT
V: TRBV5-1
J: TRBJ2-3
D: TRBD1
size: NA

CDR3: CASSLVSSGANVLTF
DNA: TGCGCCAGCAGCTTGGTGAGCTCTGGGGCCAACGTCCTGACTTTC
V: TRBV5-1
J: TRBJ2-6
D: NA
size: NA

CDR3: CASSQGRDTEAFF
DNA: TGTGCCAGTAGCCAAGGCAGGGACACTGAAGCTTTCTTT
V: TRBV19
J: TRBJ1-1
D: NA
size: NA

CDR3: CSAPLARGQYF
DNA: TGCAGTGCGCCCCTCGCCCGAGGGCAGTACTTC
V: TRBV20-1
J: TRBJ2-7
D: NA
size: once

CDR3: CASSLGGEETQYF
DNA: TGCGCCAGCAGCTTAGGGGGGGAAGAGACCCAGTACTTC
V: TRBV5-1
J: TRBJ2-5
D: NA
size: once

CDR3: CASSGGGQGIQPQHF
DNA: TGTGCCAGTAGTGGGGGCGGACAGGGAATTCAGCCCCAGCATTTT
V: TRBV19
J: TRBJ1-5
D: TRBD1
size: NA

CDR3: CATSRDPQYEQYF
DNA: TGTGCCACCAGCAGAGATCCCCAGTACGAGCAGTACTTC
V: TRBV15
J: TRBJ2-7
D: NA
size: NA

CDR3: CASSLAGQGDFEQYF
DNA: TGTGCCAGTAGCCTCGCGGGACAGGGAGACTTTGAGCAGTACTTC
V: TRBV19
J: TRBJ2-7
D: TRBD1
size: NA

CDR3: CASSVAPGGTEAFF
DNA: TGTGCCAGCAGCGTAGCACCAGGGGGTACTGAAGCTTTCTTT
V: TRBV9
J: TRBJ1-1
D: TRBD1
size: once

CDR3: CASRQGGYGYTF
DNA: TGTGCCAGTAGACAGGGAGGCTATGGCTACACCTTC
V: TRBV6-5
J: TRBJ1-2
D: TRBD1
size: many

CDR3: CATSVRSRGYTF
DNA: TGTGCCACCAGTGTCCGGTCGCGGGGCTACACCTTC
V: TRBV24-1
J: TRBJ1-2
D: NA
size: once

CDR3: CASSHGQGQDIQYF
DNA: TGTGCCAGCAGTCACGGACAGGGCCAGGACATTCAGTACTTC
V: TRBV6-1
J: TRBJ2-4
D: TRBD1
size: NA

CDR3: CASSPQGTGLSPLHF
DNA: TGTGCCAGCAGCCCCCAGGGGACAGGGTTATCACCCCTCCACTTT
V: TRBV9
J: TRBJ1-6
D: TRBD1
size: NA

CDR3: CASSSQGFNTDTQYF
DNA: TGCGCCAGCAGCTCACAGGGTTTCAACACAGATACGCAGTATTTT
V: TRBV5-1
J: TRBJ2-3
D: NA
size: NA

CDR3: CASNRGLTYGYTF
DNA: TGTGCCAGCAACAGGGGACTGACCTATGGCTACACCTTC
V: TRBV19
J: TRBJ1-2
D: TRBD1
size: NA

CDR3: CASSEISQGREKLFF
DNA: TGTGCCAGCAGTGAGATTAGTCAGGGCCGGGAAAAACTGTTTTTT
V: TRBV27
J: TRBJ1-4
D: NA
size: NA

CDR3: CASSKSGAVDTEAFF
DNA: TGTGCCAGCAGCAAAAGCGGGGCAGTTGACACTGAAGCTTTCTTT
V: TRBV21-1
J: TRBJ1-1
D: NA
size: NA

CDR3: CASSLSGRANNEQFF
DNA: TGTGCCAGCAGCCTTAGCGGGAGGGCGAACAATGAGCAGTTCTTC
V: TRBV7-6
J: TRBJ2-1
D: TRBD2
size: NA

CDR3: CASSLRRGGGNTEAFF
DNA: TGTGCCAGCAGCTTACGGAGGGGGGGCGGGAACACTGAAGCTTTCTTT
V: TRBV27
J: TRBJ1-1
D: NA
size: NA

CDR3: CASSQQRDSGANVLTF
DNA: TGTGCCAGCAGCCAACAAAGGGACTCCGGGGCCAACGTCCTGACTTTC
V: TRBV3-1/TRBV3-2
J: TRBJ2-6
D: NA
size: NA

CDR3: CASSLPTGTGDGETQYF
DNA: TGTGCCAGCAGCCTCCCGACCGGGACAGGGGACGGGGAGACCCAGTACTTC
V: TRBV7-9
J: TRBJ2-5
D: TRBD1
size: NA

CDR3: CASSHRPGLAKNIQYF
DNA: TGTGCCAGCAGCCACCGGCCAGGGCTAGCCAAAAACATTCAGTACTTC
V: TRBV7-9
J: TRBJ2-4
D: NA
size: NA

CDR3: CASSDPQGQPQHF
DNA: TGTGCCAGCAGTGATCCACAGGGACAGCCCCAGCATTTT
V: TRBV2
J: TRBJ1-5
D: NA
size: NA

CDR3: CASSPWGPNTGELFF
DNA: TGCGCCAGCAGCCCATGGGGGCCGAACACCGGGGAGCTGTTTTTT
V: TRBV5-1
J: TRBJ2-2
D: NA
size: NA

CDR3: CASSRQGATDTQYF
DNA: TGTGCCAGCTCCCGACAGGGGGCGACAGATACGCAGTATTTT
V: TRBV18
J: TRBJ2-3
D: TRBD1
size: NA

CDR3: CASNPGGYGYTF
DNA: TGTGCCAGCAACCCGGGGGGCTATGGCTACACCTTC
V: TRBV6-6
J: TRBJ1-2
D: NA
size: NA

CDR3: CASSETGYEQYF
DNA: TGTGCCAGCAGTGAAACCGGCTACGAGCAGTACTTC
V: TRBV6-1
J: TRBJ2-7
D: NA
size: NA

CDR3: CASSFLGRAYGYTF
DNA: TGTGCCAGCAGCTTCTTGGGCAGGGCCTATGGCTACACCTTC
V: TRBV7-9
J: TRBJ1-2
D: NA
size: few

CDR3: CASSLWHTGELFF
DNA: TGTGCCAGCAGTTTATGGCACACCGGGGAGCTGTTTTTT
V: TRBV27
J: TRBJ2-2
D: NA
size: NA

CDR3: CASSLPPVSNTGELFF
DNA: TGTGCCAGCAGTTTACCGCCAGTCTCGAACACCGGGGAGCTGTTTTTT
V: TRBV27
J: TRBJ2-2
D: NA
size: NA

CDR3: CASSFVRGGSGANVLTF
DNA: TGTGCCAGCAGTTTTGTCCGGGGTGGGTCTGGGGCCAACGTCCTGACTTTC
V: TRBV27
J: TRBJ2-6
D: NA
size: few

CDR3: CASSRQGARTDTQYF
DNA: TGTGCCAGCAGTCGACAGGGGGCCCGCACAGATACGCAGTATTTT
V: TRBV27
J: TRBJ2-3
D: TRBD1
size: NA

CDR3: CASSPWTGGANVLTF
DNA: TGTGCCAGCAGTCCCTGGACAGGTGGGGCCAACGTCCTGACTTTC
V: TRBV6-2/TRBV6-3
J: TRBJ2-6
D: TRBD1
size: NA

CDR3: CASSRAGPSNYGYTF
DNA: TGTGCCAGTAGCAGGGCGGGACCGTCAAACTATGGCTACACCTTC
V: TRBV19
J: TRBJ1-2
D: NA
size: many

CDR3: CASSIGQVQETQYF
DNA: TGTGCCAGTAGTATCGGACAGGTTCAAGAGACCCAGTACTTC
V: TRBV19
J: TRBJ2-5
D: TRBD1
size: NA

CDR3: CASSYAPNSPLHF
DNA: TGTGCCAGCAGTTACGCGCCAAATTCACCCCTCCACTTT
V: TRBV6-6
J: TRBJ1-6
D: NA
size: NA

CDR3: CASSLYGTHENTEAFF
DNA: TGTGCCAGCAGCTTATACGGGACACACGAGAACACTGAAGCTTTCTTT
V: TRBV7-2
J: TRBJ1-1
D: NA
size: NA

CDR3: CASSLEVGEQYF
DNA: TGTGCCAGCAGCTTGGAGGTAGGCGAGCAGTACTTC
V: TRBV7-9
J: TRBJ2-7
D: NA
size: NA

CDR3: CASSQGVPGRQPQHF
DNA: TGTGCCAGCAGCCAAGGGGTGCCAGGTCGGCAGCCCCAGCATTTT
V: TRBV3-1/TRBV3-2
J: TRBJ1-5
D: NA
size: NA

CDR3: CASSTLTSGSKNEQFF
DNA: TGTGCCAGCAGTACCTTGACTAGCGGGAGTAAGAATGAGCAGTTCTTC
V: TRBV25-1
J: TRBJ2-1
D: TRBD2
size: once

CDR3: CASSARGGREQFF
DNA: TGTGCCAGCAGTGCCCGCGGGGGAAGAGAGCAGTTCTTC
V: TRBV6-4
J: TRBJ2-1
D: TRBD2
size: NA

CDR3: CASIPPGHPTQYF
DNA: TGTGCCAGCATCCCACCGGGACACCCCACACAGTATTTT
V: TRBV25-1
J: TRBJ2-3
D: NA
size: NA

CDR3: CASSSRTSGRVDEQFF
DNA: TGTGCCAGTAGTTCCAGGACTAGCGGGAGGGTAGATGAGCAGTTCTTC
V: TRBV19
J: TRBJ2-1
D: TRBD2
size: NA

CDR3: CASSVAWSGSYEQYF
DNA: TGTGCCAGCAGCGTAGCTTGGAGCGGTTCCTACGAGCAGTACTTC
V: TRBV9
J: TRBJ2-7
D: NA
size: NA

CDR3: CASAGDSYSNQPQHF
DNA: TGTGCCAGCGCTGGGGACAGCTATAGCAATCAGCCCCAGCATTTT
V: TRBV2
J: TRBJ1-5
D: TRBD1
size: NA

CDR3: CASSWGDRETGELFF
DNA: TGTGCCAGCAGCTGGGGGGACAGGGAGACCGGGGAGCTGTTTTTT
V: TRBV5-6
J: TRBJ2-2
D: TRBD1
size: NA

CDR3: CASSVTQDQPQHF
DNA: TGTGCCAGCAGCGTAACACAGGATCAGCCCCAGCATTTT
V: TRBV9
J: TRBJ1-5
D: NA
size: few

CDR3: CASRISQGLGELFF
DNA: TGTGCCAGCAGGATTTCCCAGGGGCTCGGGGAGCTGTTTTTT
V: TRBV6-5
J: TRBJ2-2
D: NA
size: NA

CDR3: CASSDLRQGDEQYF
DNA: TGTGCCAGCAGTGACCTAAGACAGGGGGACGAGCAGTACTTC
V: TRBV25-1
J: TRBJ2-7
D: TRBD1
size: NA

CDR3: CASNLGQEVTGGYTF
DNA: TGTGCCAGCAACCTGGGACAGGAAGTTACCGGCGGCTACACCTTC
V: TRBV5-4
J: TRBJ1-2
D: TRBD1
size: NA

CDR3: CASSPGLAGGGDEQYF
DNA: TGTGCCAGCAGCCCCGGACTAGCGGGAGGGGGAGACGAGCAGTACTTC
V: TRBV7-7
J: TRBJ2-7
D: TRBD2
size: NA

CDR3: CASSLQVPTGELFF
DNA: TGTGCCAGCAGCTTACAGGTACCCACCGGGGAGCTGTTTTTT
V: TRBV7-9
J: TRBJ2-2
D: NA
size: NA